The 18 T cell receptor beta chains below come from one sample, sequenced in a study of spatial heterogeneity in lung cancer. Using its own MiXCR run on the 5' RACE reads, TCRdb lists one record per CDR3 protein. The data contain approximately 94,000 distinct CDR3 sequences, 3.5% to 5% of them singletons. These receptors lack a known antigen. Study-level results: In tumors, expanded intratumoral alpha and beta TCR counts tracked mutation counts.

Time point described: sample taken at primary tumor resection. Material: lung tumor tissue, obtained at surgery. The receptors come from a male donor with early-stage non-small cell lung cancer.

This clonotype was picked up many times. The gene calls are TRBV28 and TRBJ2-7, with TRBD2 matching over 8 bases. The CDR3 consists of 14 residues. The V and J ends lost 2 bases and 4 bases, in that order; junction bases with no gene match: 4. From germline, CDR1 is MDHEN and CDR2 SYDVKM. The CDR3 sequence is CASSLAGGGYEQYF. CDR3 coding DNA: TGTGCCAGCAGTTTAGCGGGAGGAGGTTACGAGCAGTACTTC.

This clonotype occurred a few times. V and J are TRBV30 and TRBJ1-3; D gene uncertain. The CDR3 consists of 13 residues. Trimming stripped 2 bases from V and 4 bases from J, with 9 bases between. CDR1 and CDR2 (germline): GTSNPN, SVGIG (reference sequence). This chain's CDR3 is CAWSLLVGNTIYF. The CDR3 DNA follows: TGTGCCTGGAGTCTCTTGGTCGGAAACACCATATATTTT.

This clonotype has at least ten counts. The chain carries TRBV28 and TRBJ1-5, with 9 bases lining up with TRBD1. The germline V gene encodes CDR1 MDHEN and CDR2 SYDVKM. The CDR3 runs to 15 residues. J was trimmed by 6 bases and V by 4 bases; bases with no gene match: 7. The CDR3: CASSSIQGASQPQHF. In nucleotides, the CDR3 is TGTGCCAGCAGTTCCATACAGGGGGCGAGTCAGCCCCAGCATTTT.

This clonotype was seen repeatedly, ten times or more. This chain connects TRBV27 to TRBJ2-7; D remains ambiguous. Germline CDR1 MNHEY, CDR2 SMNVEV (reference sequence). The length of the CDR3 is 11 residues. Trimming took 3 bases from V and 6 from J, leaving 6 bases between them. The CDR3 DNA sequence: TGTGCCAGCAGTTTTCTACCCGAGCAGTACTTC. It translates to CASSFLPEQYF.

This clonotype was recorded many times. The chain carries TRBV6-1 and TRBJ2-2, with D hard to call. The CDR3 is made up of 12 amino acids. V lost 2 bases and J lost 9, with 7 bases in between. CDR1 and CDR2 from the germline V gene are MNHNS and SASEGT. The CDR3 loop reads CASSEYGRELFF. CDR3 DNA: TGTGCCAGCAGTGAATATGGTAGGGAGCTGTTTTTT.

The sample holds many counts of this clonotype. The CDR3 region is CSARKGQGPYEQYF. The CDR3 bases are TGCAGTGCTAGAAAGGGACAGGGACCCTACGAGCAGTACTTC. The chain couples TRBV20-1 to TRBJ2-7; the match to TRBD1 covers 9 bases. CDR1 and CDR2 (germline): DFQATT, SNEGSKA (reference sequence). The ends lost 2 bases at V and 2 bases at J; junction bases unmatched: 4. CDR3 length: 14 residues.

This clonotype was counted between two and nine times. The genes are TRBV27 and TRBJ1-1; D gene uncertain. The CDR3 totals 15 residues. Germline V gene lookup returns CDR1 MNHEY and CDR2 SMNVEV (reference sequence). Trimming left V 5 bases short and J 1 base short, with 14 bases between. In DNA form, the CDR3 reads TGTGCCAGCAGTGCGAGTCCGGTCGCGAACACTGAAGCTTTCTTT. Encoded protein: CASSASPVANTEAFF.

This clonotype was counted at least ten times. The CDR3 DNA sequence: TGTGCCGGTAGCGGGAGGGGAATCACAGATACGCAGTATTTT. The encoded protein is CAGSGRGITDTQYF. The J gene is TRBJ2-3, the V gene TRBV7-2, with TRBD2 identical over 11 bases. CDR1 is SGHTA and CDR2 is FQGNSA in the germline V gene. The CDR3 length is 14 residues. With 11 bases clipped from V and 2 bases from J, the junction kept 6 bases outside the gene matches.

This clonotype was seen ten or more times. The J gene is TRBJ2-4, the V gene TRBV4-1; a possible D gene is TRBD1 (5 bases). The CDR3 has 15 residues. CDR1 is MGHRA, CDR2 YSYEKL, per germline. The V end lost 0 bases, the J end lost 0 bases, and 6 bases lay between the germline ends. The CDR3 bases are TGCGCCAGCAGCCAAGAACAGGTAGCCAAAAACATTCAGTACTTC. Protein: CASSQEQVAKNIQYF.

There are many counts of this clonotype. This chain connects TRBV6-5 to TRBJ2-2; 8 positions match TRBD2. Germline V gene lookup returns CDR1 MNHEY and CDR2 SVGAGI. CDR3 length: 17 amino acids. The V gene end was trimmed by 2 bases and the J gene end by 1 base; junction bases not matched to a gene: 6. The CDR3 bases are TGTGCCAGCAGTTACCACATAGCGGGATTGAACACCGGGGAGCTGTTTTTT. The encoded protein is CASSYHIAGLNTGELFF.

This clonotype has ten or more counts. The chain uses TRBV20-1 and TRBJ2-1, with D possibly being TRBD2 (6 bases). The germline V and J ends were trimmed by 3 bases and 3 bases, with 12 bases remaining between them. Germline V gene lookup returns CDR1 DFQATT and CDR2 SNEGSKA (reference sequence). The CDR3 runs to 14 residues. DNA for the CDR3: TGCAGTGCTAGGCGGCGGGGAAGCTACAATGAGCAGTTCTTC. It translates to CSARRRGSYNEQFF.

There are many counts of this clonotype. This chain uses TRBV2 with TRBJ2-6; D gene ambiguous. Trimming took off 7 bases at V and 4 bases at J, with 17 bases between the two ends. CDR1 and CDR2 from the germline V gene are SNHLY and FYNNEI. CDR3 size: 16 residues. CDR3 nucleotide sequence: TGTGCCAGCACCGTGGGCATTCTGAGGGGGGCCAACGTCCTGACTTTC. Amino acid sequence: CASTVGILRGANVLTF.

This clonotype was counted many times. This rearrangement joins TRBV7-9 to TRBJ1-4; the match to TRBD1 covers 7 bases. The CDR3 contains 15 residues. Trimming at V came to 1 base and at J to 6 bases, leaving 5 bases not matched to a gene. CDR1 and CDR2 (germline): SEHNR, FQNEAQ (reference sequence). CDR3 nucleotide sequence: TGTGCCAGCAGCTTAGGGGACGACAGGGATGAAAAACTGTTTTTT. It encodes CASSLGDDRDEKLFF.

This clonotype was picked up many times. The chain couples TRBV3-1 to TRBJ2-2, with 12 bases lining up with TRBD1. The junction had 10 bases not matched to a gene; V was cut back by 4 bases and J by 7 bases. The CDR3 contains 17 residues. Germline values: CDR1 LGHDT, CDR2 YNNKEL (reference sequence). CDR3 loop: CASSRSSGTGGLGELFF. Written as DNA, the CDR3 is TGTGCCAGCAGCCGATCCTCCGGGACAGGGGGCCTCGGGGAGCTGTTTTTT.

This chain uses TRBV2 with TRBJ2-7; 9 bases are a match to TRBD1. The CDR3 has 14 amino acids. V lost 6 bases to trimming and J lost 4 bases; unmatched junction nucleotides: 7. CDR1 is SNHLY and CDR2 is FYNNEI in the germline V gene. CDR3 in DNA: TGTGCCAGCAGGAAGGACAGGGGATCTTACGAGCAGTACTTC. Translation: CASRKDRGSYEQYF.

The V call is TRBV4-1, the J call TRBJ2-3, with D possibly matching TRBD2 (6 bases). Per the germline V gene, CDR1 is MGHRA and CDR2 is YSYEKL. The V gene lost 0 bases and the J gene lost 2 bases, with 9 bases spanning the gap. The CDR3 spans 15 residues. The CDR3 region has the DNA TGCGCCAGCAGCCAAGAGGGGAGGTCCACAGATACGCAGTATTTT. Protein: CASSQEGRSTDTQYF.

This clonotype has at least ten counts. CDR3 region: CASSQAGTGISGANVLTF. CDR3 sequence (DNA): TGTGCCAGCAGCCAAGCCGGGACAGGGATCTCTGGGGCCAACGTCCTGACTTTC. The chain employs TRBV4-2 and TRBJ2-6; TRBD1 aligns across 9 bases. With V trimmed by 1 base and J by 0 bases, 4 bases remained unmatched. The CDR3 consists of 18 residues. Germline lookup yields CDR1 LGHNA and CDR2 YNFKEQ.

In its sample, this clonotype was seen many times. J is TRBJ2-7 and V is TRBV4-1; perhaps TRBD2 as D (5 bases). Deletions cut 0 bases from V and 6 bases from J, with 12 bases between. This CDR3 spans 14 amino acids. Germline CDR1 MGHRA, CDR2 YSYEKL. The CDR3 loop is CASSQERGPSEQYF. For the CDR3, the DNA is TGCGCCAGCAGCCAAGAAAGAGGGCCGTCCGAGCAGTACTTC.